The sequence of this TCR beta chain was determined in a study of OX40 agonist ivuxolimab in advanced cancers. Assay used: immunoSEQ multiplex PCR; TCRdb lists only in-frame clones, some missing. The repertoire consists of around 70,000 clones, with around four fifths occurring once and the leading ten covering over 4.5%. V lost 1 base and J lost 3, with 7 bases in between. Germline V gene sequence: CDR1 LNHDA, CDR2 SQIVND (reference sequence). The CDR3 runs to 15 residues. Autoimmune disease history or systemic immunosuppression was exclusionary. The TCR was taken from an adult with an advanced solid tumor such as melanoma, head and neck, liver or kidney cancer. This material consisted of CD4+ or CD8+ T cells sorted from blood, taken in a trial of the OX40 agonist ivuxolimab. This sequence joins TRBV19 and TRBJ1-6; tentative D call: TRBD1 (5 bases). DNA for the CDR3: TGTGCCAGTAGTATAGGACAGCGCTATAATTCACCCCTCCACTTT. Its protein product is CASSIGQRYNSPLHF.